This is a list of T cell receptor beta chains from one sample in a study of PD-L1 blockade in urothelial cancer. Data came from immunoSEQ multiplex PCR; TCRdb stores just in-frame clones and leaves some out. The sample has approximately 120,000 clones; more than 75% are singletons. The source material was PBMCs, sampled around atezolizumab (anti-PD-L1) treatment. These receptors came from a man between 45 and 60 years old with urothelial cancer. Each CDR3 is given with its conserved first and last residue. D genes are given only for firm matches. Clone size is not always given. Where it is, it says once, few, many or a class for expanded clones.

>.|TRBD1|15|TRBV5-6|TRBJ2-7
TGTGCCAGCAGCCTCTCGTGGACAGGGACCTACGAGCAGTACTTC
CASSLSWTGTYEQYF
>.|.|14|TRBV19|TRBJ2-1
TGTGCCAGTAGTCCCCGGGCGGGCGAAAATGAGCAGTTCTTC
CASSPRAGENEQFF
>.|.|14|TRBV7-8|TRBJ1-4
TGTGCCAGCCAGGGGCGCGCGACTAATGAAAAACTGTTTTTT
CASQGRATNEKLFF
>.|.|14|TRBV18|TRBJ2-5
TGTGCCAGCTCACCTAAACGGGGAAAAGAGACCCAGTACTTC
CASSPKRGKETQYF
>.|TRBD1|15|TRBV19|TRBJ1-5
TGTGCCAGTATGTCCGGGACAGGGGTTGGTCAGCCCCAGCATTTT
CASMSGTGVGQPQHF
>few|.|13|TRBV18|TRBJ2-5
TGTGCCAGCTCACCCGGACAGCAAGAGACCCAGTACTTC
CASSPGQQETQYF
>.|.|11|TRBV11-2|TRBJ2-2
TGTGCCAGCAGCTATATCGGGGAGCTGTTTTTT
CASSYIGELFF
>few|.|13|TRBV11-2|TRBJ2-1
TGTGCCAGCAGCCAACCCCCCTTAGATGAGCAGTTCTTC
CASSQPPLDEQFF
>.|.|12|TRBV18|TRBJ2-5
TGTGCCAGCTCACTAGACCAAGAGACCCAGTACTTC
CASSLDQETQYF
>.|TRBD2|17|TRBV30|TRBJ2-5
TGTGCCTGGAGTGTAAGGCTAGCGGGAGGATTCCAAGAGACCCAGTACTTC
CAWSVRLAGGFQETQYF
>.|TRBD2|15|TRBV7-3|TRBJ2-1
TGTGCCAGCAGCCAAACTAGCGGGCTGCGCAATGAGCAGTTCTTC
CASSQTSGLRNEQFF
>.|TRBD2|16|TRBV28|TRBJ2-3
TGTGCCAGCAGCCGAATACTAGCGGGAGCGGCAGATACGCAGTATTTT
CASSRILAGAADTQYF
>.|TRBD1|16|TRBV15|TRBJ1-1
TGTGCCACCAGCAGTGGACAGGGATTCAGGAACACTGAAGCTTTCTTT
CATSSGQGFRNTEAFF
>.|TRBD2|19|TRBV9|TRBJ2-3
TGTGCCAGCAGCGGGGGGGAACCGGGACTAGCGGGAGTAGCTGATACGCAGTATTTT
CASSGGEPGLAGVADTQYF
>.|TRBD1|14|TRBV10-3|TRBJ1-2
TGTGCCACCCAGGAAAGGACAGGGAACTATGGCTACACCTTC
CATQERTGNYGYTF
>once|.|14|TRBV5-1|TRBJ1-1
TGCGCCAGCAGCTTGGCCGGGGGGGTGGGAGAAGCTTTCTTT
CASSLAGGVGEAFF
>.|TRBD2|15|TRBV25-1|TRBJ2-1
TGTGCCAGCAGTGAATTTAGCGGGACATACAATGAGCAGTTCTTC
CASSEFSGTYNEQFF
>.|TRBD1|17|TRBV28|TRBJ2-4
TGTGCCAGCAGCCTCGGGACAGGGGGACTAGCCAAAAACATTCAGTACTTC
CASSLGTGGLAKNIQYF
>.|.|13|TRBV19|TRBJ1-2
TGTGCCAGTACCTTAACGGCGGGTTATGGCTACACCTTC
CASTLTAGYGYTF
>.|TRBD2|13|TRBV5-3|TRBJ2-7
TGTGCCAGACGGACTAGCGGGAGATACGAGCAGTACTTC
CARRTSGRYEQYF
>.|TRBD2|15|TRBV18|TRBJ2-1
TGTGCCAGCTCACTACTAGCGGGGCGTGTGGATGAGCAGTTCTTC
CASSLLAGRVDEQFF
>.|.|14|TRBV28|TRBJ1-4
TGTGCCAGCAATACCGGGACAAATAATGAAAAACTGTTTTTT
CASNTGTNNEKLFF
>.|TRBD1|16|TRBV28|TRBJ1-3
TGTGCCAGCAGTTCACCTTCAGGGGGCCCTGGAAACACCATATATTTT
CASSSPSGGPGNTIYF
>.|TRBD1|20|TRBV23-1|TRBJ1-5
TGCGCCAGCAGTCACCGACAGGGGACAGGGGGGAGGTATGGCAATCAGCCCCAGCATTTT
CASSHRQGTGGRYGNQPQHF
>.|TRBD2|15|TRBV5-1|TRBJ2-1
TGCGCCAGCAGCTTGGTAGCGGGAGGGGGCAATGAGCAGTTCTTC
CASSLVAGGGNEQFF
>.|.|15|TRBV19|TRBJ1-2
TGTGCCAGTAGTATAGGACAGGCGCTCCTCTATGGCTACACCTTC
CASSIGQALLYGYTF
>.|TRBD2|16|TRBV7-9|TRBJ2-5
TGTGCCAGCAGCTCCACTAGCGGGAGGGCCTGGGAGACCCAGTACTTC
CASSSTSGRAWETQYF
>.|TRBD1|16|TRBV7-2|TRBJ2-2
TGTGCCAGCAGCTTGTCAACAGGGGGGCCCACCGGGGAGCTGTTTTTT
CASSLSTGGPTGELFF
>.|.|16|TRBV18|TRBJ2-1
TGTGCCAGCTCACCAATCGAGGGAACCTTCGGGGATGAGCAGTTCTTC
CASSPIEGTFGDEQFF
>.|.|14|TRBV18|TRBJ2-3
TGTGCCAGCTCACAAAACGGGATGCCAGATACGCAGTATTTT
CASSQNGMPDTQYF